This T cell receptor (beta chain) emerged from a study of T cells in Graves' hyperthyroidism and ophthalmopathy. Study in general: Blood was drawn when the patient was first diagnosed and still untreated.

This clonotype was counted many times. Its antigen is as yet unknown. The V gene's germline CDR1 is GTSNPN and CDR2 SVGIG (reference sequence). V lost 0 bases, J lost 4 bases, and 13 bases lay in between. The CDR3 extends over 14 amino acids. Graves' hyperthyroidism without ophthalmopathy progression within 18 months was termed stable. The hyperthyroidism patients had all been newly diagnosed, and their disease duration was under 2 months. Their ages ranged from 18 to 65 years. Points from the study as a whole: Stable hyperthyroidism was told apart from ophthalmopathy by a model built on 13 V-J features.

Regions amplified from RNA transcripts were the TCR beta CDR3 regions. An initial round of RT-PCR targeting the TCR CDR3 relied on the HTBI primer set. TCRdb fed the multiplex PCR reads into MiXCR, producing one record per CDR3 protein. The sample lists around 400,000 distinct CDR3 sequences, under 15% occurring once. This TCR was sampled from a woman between 18 and 29 years old with Graves' hyperthyroidism. Sequenced material: blood. The chain joins TRBV30 to TRBJ2-7, with a possible D match to TRBD2 (6 bases). In DNA, the CDR3 is TGTGCCTGGAGTGTATCGGAGGGTGGATACGAGCAGTACTTC. Protein: CAWSVSEGGYEQYF.